Below, 21 T cell receptor beta chains from the same sample are listed, as sequenced in a study of CD8 T cells in ankylosing spondylitis. MiXCR, applied by TCRdb to the 5' RACE reads, yields one record per CDR3 protein. The top ten clones hold 25% to 35% of a sample with roughly 160,000 distinct CDR3 sequences, 11% of them seen once. Sequenced input: blood, either unsorted or a sorted T cell fraction (not recorded which). The receptors originated from a male donor with ankylosing spondylitis or in good health (not recorded which).

The table lists this clonotype with many counts. The chain has TRBV5-1 and TRBJ2-1, with D perhaps TRBD2 (6 bases). Germline V gene sequence: CDR1 SGHRS, CDR2 YFSETQ. The CDR3 has 16 residues. Trimming shortened V by 0 bases and J by 3 bases, and 13 bases separated the two germline ends. CDR3 in amino acids: CASSLVLSSDYNEQFF. For the CDR3, the DNA is TGCGCCAGCAGCTTGGTGCTGTCTAGCGACTACAATGAGCAGTTCTTC.

This clonotype was detected only once. Given a much more abundant clone one base away, this may be a read error. J is TRBJ2-3 and V is TRBV5-6; D is ambiguous. Germline-derived CDR1 and CDR2 are SGHDT and YYEEEE. V lost 3 bases to trimming and J lost 3 bases, with 14 bases between them. The CDR3 runs to 15 residues. CDR3 in amino acids: CASSSSRRETDTQYF. The CDR3 nucleotides read TGTGCCAGCAGCTCTTCGAGGCGCGAGACAGATACGCAGTATTTT.

With respect to this clonotype: A much more abundant neighbour one base away suggests this may be a read error. The J gene is TRBJ2-7, the V gene TRBV6-6, with D perhaps matching TRBD1 (5 bases). Germline V gives CDR1 MNHNY, CDR2 SVGAGI (reference sequence). There are 13 residues in the CDR3. The CDR3 region is CTSSYSKGNEQYF. The CDR3 DNA reads as TGTACCAGCAGTTACTCGAAGGGGAACGAGCAGTACTTC.

Ten or more counts support this clonotype. J is TRBJ2-1 and V is TRBV15, with D hard to call. Deletions cut 0 bases from V and 10 bases from J, with 7 bases between. This CDR3 has 12 residues. Per germline, CDR1 LNHNV and CDR2 YYDKDF (reference sequence). The CDR3 here is CATSRDSSEQFF. The DNA for the CDR3 is TGTGCCACCAGCAGAGATTCGAGCGAGCAGTTCTTC.

This clonotype was detected ten times or more. This rearrangement joins TRBV24-1 to TRBJ2-7; 9 bases fit TRBD1. CDR1 is KGHDR, CDR2 SFDVKD, per germline. The CDR3 covers 15 residues. With V trimmed by 4 bases and J by 3 bases, 6 bases remained unmatched. CDR3 DNA sequence: TGTGCCACCAGTGACCCTCGACAGGGGGTCTACGAGCAGTACTTC. Amino acid sequence: CATSDPRQGVYEQYF.

There are many counts of this clonotype. V is TRBV29-1 and J is TRBJ2-2, with 10 bases that match TRBD1. Germline V gene lookup returns CDR1 SQVTM and CDR2 ANQGSEA. J was trimmed by 10 bases and V by 8 bases; bases with no gene match: 16. The CDR3 consists of 15 residues. CDR3 sequence reads: CSFGPMGTGAEELFF. The CDR3 DNA is TGCAGCTTTGGGCCGATGGGGACAGGGGCCGAGGAGCTGTTTTTT.

The chain has TRBV10-3 and TRBJ1-5; 7 bases agree with TRBD1. The germline V gene has CDR1 ENHRY and CDR2 SYGVKD. V shed 3 bases and J 3 bases; nucleotides not matched to a gene: 8. This CDR3 is 16 amino acids long. The CDR3 loop is CAISDALGQHNQPQHF. Written as DNA, the CDR3 is TGTGCCATCAGTGACGCCTTGGGACAGCACAATCAGCCCCAGCATTTT.

This clonotype was counted many times. This chain uses TRBV4-2 with TRBJ2-3; 16 nucleotides match TRBD2. The CDR3 contains 17 residues. J gave up 6 bases and V 0 bases, and 3 bases lay outside the gene matches. CDR1 and CDR2 from the germline V gene are LGHNA and YNFKEQ. DNA of the CDR3: TGTGCCAGCAGCCAAGAGGGACTAGCGGGAGGGGGGGATACGCAGTATTTT. Translated, it gives CASSQEGLAGGGDTQYF.

This clonotype has a count of ten or more. CDR3 coding DNA: TGTGCCAGCCGACAGGGGGTGCGGGAGCAGTACTTC. Encoded protein: CASRQGVREQYF. The chain links TRBV12-3 or TRBV12-4 to TRBJ2-7; 9 nucleotides line up with TRBD1. Trimming took 8 bases from V and 7 from J; bases not matched to a gene: 6. The CDR3 runs to 12 residues.

This clonotype was picked up a small number of times. The J gene is TRBJ2-7, the V gene TRBV7-2, with 8 bases fitting TRBD2. Germline V lookup: CDR1 SGHTA, CDR2 FQGNSA. J was trimmed by 0 bases and V by 5 bases; bases with no gene match: 3. The CDR3 extends over 14 amino acids. The CDR3 DNA reads TGTGCCAGCAGCCGAGCGGGGGTCTCCTACGAGCAGTACTTC. It is translated as CASSRAGVSYEQYF.

V is TRBV5-1 and J is TRBJ2-7; 8 nucleotides align to TRBD2. This CDR3 has 15 residues. CDR1 and CDR2 from the germline V gene are SGHRS and YFSETQ. V shed 4 bases and J 2 bases; nucleotides not matched to a gene: 8. The CDR3 reads CASSLGGASTYEQYF. The CDR3 DNA reads TGCGCCAGCAGCCTCGGGGGGGCCTCAACCTACGAGCAGTACTTC.

This clonotype was detected only a few times. The V call is TRBV29-1, the J call TRBJ2-3; no definite D call. This CDR3 spans 13 amino acids. The V gene lost 4 bases and the J gene lost 2 bases, with 10 bases spanning the gap. From germline, CDR1 is SQVTM and CDR2 ANQGSEA. The CDR3 bases are TGCAGCGTTGCGCCCGGGTCCACAGATACGCAGTATTTT. It encodes CSVAPGSTDTQYF.

Concerning this clonotype itself: A junction boundary mismatches the germline segment, possibly from a read error. The rearrangement joins TRBV5-1 to TRBJ2-3; D gene unclear. Per the germline V gene, CDR1 is SGHRS and CDR2 is YFSETQ. The CDR3 is 13 residues long. The CDR3, as DNA: TGCGCCAGCAGCTTGACGGAGAACTACGCAAAGGATTTT. This sequence encodes CASSLTENYAKDF.

Many counts were recorded for this clonotype. V and J are TRBV4-2 and TRBJ2-7, with 10 positions matching TRBD2. CDR1 is LGHNA and CDR2 is YNFKEQ in the germline V gene. V was pared by 0 bases and J by 7 bases, with 9 bases of the junction left unmatched. The CDR3 length is 16 residues. The CDR3 coding sequence is TGTGCCAGCAGCCAAGATCTTCGGCTAGCGGGAGTTGAGCAGTACTTC. Its protein product is CASSQDLRLAGVEQYF.

This clonotype has a handful of counts. The V call is TRBV27, the J call TRBJ2-6; 8 nucleotides match TRBD1. This CDR3 has 17 residues. Germline CDR1 and CDR2: MNHEY and SMNVEV (reference sequence). J lost 4 bases, V lost 4 bases, and 9 bases had no gene match. The CDR3 nucleotides are TGTGCCAGCAGTTCTGGACAGGGCCTGGCAGGGGCCAACGTCCTGACTTTC. It encodes CASSSGQGLAGANVLTF.

The rearrangement links TRBV7-6 to TRBJ1-2; D remains ambiguous. V lost 5 bases, J lost 8 bases, and 9 bases lay in between. This CDR3 contains 11 residues. Germline V gene data show CDR1 as SGHVS and CDR2 as FNYEAQ. The CDR3 loop is CASSPGLGYTF. The CDR3, as DNA: TGTGCCAGCAGCCCAGGTCTGGGCTACACCTTC.

The chain joins TRBV7-9 to TRBJ2-3, with D perhaps assigned TRBD1 or TRBD2 (5 bases each). The CDR3 totals 14 residues. V dropped 4 bases and J dropped 4 bases, with 12 bases sitting between them. Germline assignment: CDR1 SEHNR and CDR2 FQNEAQ (reference sequence). CDR3 bases: TGTGCCAGCAGCTACCCTAGAGGGGCAGATACGCAGTATTTT. This sequence encodes CASSYPRGADTQYF.

The chain carries TRBV5-1 and TRBJ2-1, with unresolved D. V shed 0 bases and J shed 6 bases, with 10 bases lying between them. The length of the CDR3 is 14 residues. Germline V gene data show CDR1 as SGHRS and CDR2 as YFSETQ. CDR3 coding DNA: TGCGCCAGCAGCTTGGCGGGCAGACCCAATGAGCAGTTCTTC. This translates into CASSLAGRPNEQFF.

As concerns this clonotype: A read error may explain this, as a much larger clone is one base away. V gene TRBV2 combines with J gene TRBJ1-1; D is uncertain. Between the trimmed V and J ends, which lost 9 bases and 5 bases, there was a span of 25 bases. CDR3 length: 16 amino acids. CDR1 and CDR2 from the germline V gene are SNHLY and FYNNEI. The CDR3, as DNA: TGTGCCAGTGGGAGGTACGGGATGGGAGGAAAGACTGAAGCTTTCTTT. It specifies CASGRYGMGGKTEAFF.

This chain links TRBV15 with TRBJ2-5; maybe TRBD1 (6 bases). The CDR3 runs 17 residues. The V end was cut by 4 bases, the J end by 2 bases, with 20 bases between. Germline V gene lookup returns CDR1 LNHNV and CDR2 YYDKDF (reference sequence). In nucleotides, the CDR3 is TGTGCCACCAGCAATCCGAACCAAGACAGGCTACAAGAGACCCAGTACTTC. Amino acid sequence: CATSNPNQDRLQETQYF.

This clonotype was seen a few times. The V and J genes are TRBV29-1 and TRBJ2-2, with D tentatively TRBD1 or TRBD2 (7 bases each). Germline CDR1 is SQVTM and CDR2 is ANQGSEA. The CDR3 runs to 16 residues. V lost 5 bases, J lost 2 bases, and 18 bases lay in between. The CDR3 DNA reads TGCAGCGTTTATTTGGGGGAGGGGGCTAACACCGGGGAGCTGTTTTTT. This gives the protein CSVYLGEGANTGELFF.